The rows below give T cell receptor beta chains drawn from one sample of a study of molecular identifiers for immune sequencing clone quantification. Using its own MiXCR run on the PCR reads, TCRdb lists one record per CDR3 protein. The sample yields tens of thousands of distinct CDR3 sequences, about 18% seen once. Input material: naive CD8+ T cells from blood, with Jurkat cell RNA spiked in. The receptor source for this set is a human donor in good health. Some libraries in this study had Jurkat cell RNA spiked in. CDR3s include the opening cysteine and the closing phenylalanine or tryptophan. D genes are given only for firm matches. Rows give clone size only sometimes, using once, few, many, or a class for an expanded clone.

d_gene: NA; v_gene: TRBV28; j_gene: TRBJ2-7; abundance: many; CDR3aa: CASSLPIPDSGSYEQYF; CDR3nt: TGTGCCAGCAGTTTACCCATCCCGGACTCGGGCTCCTACGAGCAGTACTTC
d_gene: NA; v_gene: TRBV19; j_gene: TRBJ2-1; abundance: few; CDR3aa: CASSSGPLPYNEQFF; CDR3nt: TGTGCCAGTAGTAGCGGGCCTCTCCCCTACAATGAGCAGTTCTTC
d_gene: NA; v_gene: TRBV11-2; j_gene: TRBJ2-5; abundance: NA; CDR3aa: CASSSRDGTQYF; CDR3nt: TGTGCCAGCAGCTCCCGGGACGGGACCCAGTACTTC
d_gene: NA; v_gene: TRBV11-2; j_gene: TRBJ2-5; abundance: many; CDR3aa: CASSLVRVRYQETQYF; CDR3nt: TGTGCCAGCAGCTTAGTCCGGGTGAGGTACCAAGAGACCCAGTACTTC
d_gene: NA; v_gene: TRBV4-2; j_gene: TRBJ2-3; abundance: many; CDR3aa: CASSQVPGAASDTQYF; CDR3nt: TGTGCCAGCAGCCAAGTTCCGGGAGCGGCCTCAGATACGCAGTATTTT
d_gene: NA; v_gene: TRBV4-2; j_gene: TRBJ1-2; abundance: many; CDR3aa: CASSLAGYGYTF; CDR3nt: TGTGCCAGCAGCCTAGCAGGGTATGGCTACACCTTC
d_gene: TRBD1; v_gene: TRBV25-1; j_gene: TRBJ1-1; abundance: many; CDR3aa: CASRAGTGNTEAFF; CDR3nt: TGTGCCAGCAGAGCCGGGACAGGGAATACTGAAGCTTTCTTT
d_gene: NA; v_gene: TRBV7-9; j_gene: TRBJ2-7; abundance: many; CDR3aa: CASSLRVAQQYF; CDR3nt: TGTGCCAGCAGCTTAAGGGTGGCTCAGCAGTACTTC
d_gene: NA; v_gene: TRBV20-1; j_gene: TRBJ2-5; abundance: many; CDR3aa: CSARRARPQETQYF; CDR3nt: TGCAGTGCTAGAAGGGCCCGACCCCAAGAGACCCAGTACTTC
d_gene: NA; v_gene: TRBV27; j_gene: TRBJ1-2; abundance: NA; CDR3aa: CASSLYPGSYGHTF; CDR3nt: TGTGCCAGCAGTTTATACCCAGGCTCCTATGGCCACACCTTC
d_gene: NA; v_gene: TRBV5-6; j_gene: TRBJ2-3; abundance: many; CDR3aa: CASSPPGADTQYF; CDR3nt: TGTGCCAGCAGCCCCCCTGGCGCAGATACGCAGTATTTT
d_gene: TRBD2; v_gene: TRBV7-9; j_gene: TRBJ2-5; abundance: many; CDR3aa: CASTGGGRGQETQYF; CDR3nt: TGTGCCAGCACCGGCGGCGGGAGGGGGCAAGAGACCCAGTACTTC
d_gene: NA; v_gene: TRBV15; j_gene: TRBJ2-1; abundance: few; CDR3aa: CATSSLDGEQFF; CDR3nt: TGTGCCACCAGCAGCCTAGATGGCGAGCAGTTCTTC
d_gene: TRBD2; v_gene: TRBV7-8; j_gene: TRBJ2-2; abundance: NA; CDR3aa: CASSHRRTSGSGVGELFF; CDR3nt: TGTGCCAGCAGCCACCGACGGACTAGCGGGAGTGGGGTCGGGGAGCTGTTTTTT
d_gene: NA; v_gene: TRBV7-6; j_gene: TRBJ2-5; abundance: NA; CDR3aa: CASSPTDTQYF; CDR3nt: TGTGCCAGCAGTCCAACAGACACCCAGTACTTC
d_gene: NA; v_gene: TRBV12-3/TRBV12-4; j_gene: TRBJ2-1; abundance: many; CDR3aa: CASGDPREGILISPYNEQFF; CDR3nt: TGTGCCAGCGGGGACCCTCGGGAAGGGATTTTAATATCCCCCTACAATGAGCAGTTCTTC
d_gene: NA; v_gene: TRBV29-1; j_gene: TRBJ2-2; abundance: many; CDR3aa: CSVRDGNTGELFF; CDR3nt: TGCAGCGTGCGGGACGGCAACACCGGGGAGCTGTTTTTT